This paragraph covers one T cell receptor (beta chain) sequence. This record comes from a study of blood T cell repertoires in COVID-19. Study as a whole: Whether acute or convalescent, the COVID-19 samples came from the United States, Italy and Spain.

With 5 bases removed from V and 9 bases from J, the gap between germline ends came to 14 bases. Germline lookup yields CDR1 GTSNPN and CDR2 SVGIG (reference sequence). The CDR3 totals 13 residues. Per the authors' pipeline: Nucleated cell number was recorded as an estimate derived from reference gene primer amplification. Using immunoSEQ multiplex PCR, the repertoire was profiled, and TCRdb retains in-frame clones only, with some absent. The V and J calls and clone size are taken from that table; D and trimming were inferred from the DNA. The sample lists some 290,000 clones; about nine tenths were seen once.

The rearrangement joins TRBV30 to TRBJ1-6, with D perhaps TRBD1 (5 bases). The sequence was collected from a woman aged 30 to 39 with COVID-19, enrolled during active disease. The source material was peripheral blood. The CDR3 sequence: CAWAIGGASPLHF. In DNA form, the CDR3 reads TGTGCCTGGGCCATCGGTGGGGCTTCACCCCTCCACTTT.